This entry lists 30 T cell receptor beta chains sequenced from one sample in a study of blood T cell repertoires in COVID-19. Generated by immunoSEQ multiplex PCR, the TCRdb table keeps only in-frame clones and is missing some. The sample has under 300,000 clones, around 87% seen once; the top ten hold about 7.6%. The sample was peripheral blood. These receptors were collected from a woman in her 70s with active or convalescent COVID-19.

Regarding this clone: One end of the junction is discordant with germline, which a read error may explain. The chain joins TRBV7-2 to TRBJ1-6; no definite D call. In germline, CDR1 is SGHTA, CDR2 FQGNSA. The CDR3 is 15 residues long. The CDR3 bases are TGTGCCAGCACCTTACACAGCTCCTATAATTCACCCCTCCACTTT. It yields the protein CASTLHSSYNSPLHF.

The rearrangement links TRBV2 to TRBJ2-7; 7 bases agree with TRBD1. CDR3 length: 13 residues. After removal of 6 bases from V and 2 bases from J, the junction contained 4 bases not matched to a gene. Germline assignment: CDR1 SNHLY and CDR2 FYNNEI. The CDR3 reads CASRPTGAYEQYF. CDR3 in DNA: TGTGCCAGCAGGCCCACAGGGGCCTACGAGCAGTACTTC.

The chain combines TRBV10-2 with TRBJ2-1, with TRBD2 matching over 9 bases. The CDR3 is made up of 17 amino acids. V was clipped by 8 bases and J by 6 bases; unmatched bases: 17. The V gene's germline CDR1 is WSHSY and CDR2 SAAADI. CDR3 sequence: CASREAGGPSGGNEQFF. The CDR3 DNA follows: TGCGCCAGCCGAGAGGCGGGGGGGCCGTCAGGTGGCAATGAGCAGTTCTTC.

The rearrangement links TRBV6-5 to TRBJ1-2, with D tentatively TRBD1 (6 bases). Trimming shortened V by 8 bases and J by 8 bases, and 18 bases separated the two germline ends. Germline CDR1 reads MNHEY; CDR2 reads SVGAGI. The CDR3 is 13 amino acids. The CDR3 DNA reads as TGTGCCAGCGGGGTACAGGGAGCATACGGCTACACCTTC. This encodes CASGVQGAYGYTF.

This clone was observed a handful of times. V is TRBV20-1 and J is TRBJ1-6; tentatively, D is TRBD1 (6 bases). Germline CDR1 is DFQATT and CDR2 is SNEGSKA (reference sequence). This CDR3 contains 13 residues. V was pared by 3 bases and J by 5 bases, with 8 bases between. This CDR3 reads CSASTGNNSPLHF. The CDR3 nucleotides are TGCAGTGCTAGTACAGGGAATAATTCACCCCTCCACTTT.

The chain employs TRBV10-3 and TRBJ1-4, with 7 nucleotides matching TRBD1. CDR1 is ENHRY and CDR2 is SYGVKD in the germline V gene. With V trimmed by 2 bases and J by 7 bases, 7 bases remained unmatched. The CDR3 contains 15 residues. CDR3 DNA: TGTGCCATCAGTGAGGACAGGGCCCAAGGTGAAAAACTGTTTTTT. The encoded protein is CAISEDRAQGEKLFF.

Only a few counts were recorded for this clone. The V gene is TRBV5-1, the J gene TRBJ1-4; the D is unclear. This CDR3 spans 14 amino acids. Per germline, CDR1 SGHRS and CDR2 YFSETQ. Between the trimmed V and J ends, which lost 0 bases and 0 bases, there was a span of 3 bases. CDR3 loop: CASSLGPTNEKLFF. As DNA, the CDR3 is TGCGCCAGCAGCTTGGGGCCAACTAATGAAAAACTGTTTTTT.

The chain uses TRBV7-9 and TRBJ2-1; 10 positions agree with TRBD2. CDR3 size: 16 residues. Trimming removed 5 bases from V and 4 bases from J; junction bases left unmatched: 8. The germline CDR1 and CDR2 sequences are SEHNR and FQNEAQ (reference sequence). The CDR3 DNA sequence: TGTGCCAGCAGCCGACGGGCTAGCGGGGGATACAATGAGCAGTTCTTC. It yields the protein CASSRRASGGYNEQFF.

The chain carries TRBV5-4 and TRBJ1-1; D might be TRBD1 (6 bases). Trimming took off 0 bases at V and 1 base at J, with 19 bases between the two ends. Germline CDR1 SGHNT, CDR2 YYREEE (reference sequence). The length of the CDR3 is 18 residues. The CDR3 bases are TGTGCCAGCAGCTTGGTCGGGACAAGCTACATCCCGAACACTGAAGCTTTCTTT. Translation: CASSLVGTSYIPNTEAFF. Full variable domain (remainder filled in from reference TRBV5-4 and TRBJ1-1): ETGVTQSPTHLIKTRGQQVTLRCSSQSGHNTVSWYQQALGQGPQFIFQYYREEENGRGNFPPRFSGLQFPNYSSELNVNALELDDSALYLCASSLVGTSYIPNTEAFFGQGTRLTVV.

This clone has a handful of counts. The chain recombines TRBV3-1 (or the pseudogene TRBV3-2) with TRBJ1-5; D is uncertain. The ends were cut back, 4 bases at V and 0 bases at J, with 10 bases in the middle. The CDR3 loop spans 15 amino acids. Germline lookup yields CDR1 LGHDT and CDR2 YNNKEL (reference sequence). The CDR3, as DNA: TGTGCCAGCAGCCCGTCAGTGTATAGCAATCAGCCCCAGCATTTT. Translation: CASSPSVYSNQPQHF.

The rearrangement uses TRBV10-3 and TRBJ2-1; TRBD1 matches at 9 bases. After removal of 0 bases from V and 8 bases from J, the junction contained 2 bases not matched to a gene. Per germline, CDR1 ENHRY and CDR2 SYGVKD. This CDR3 has 14 residues. The CDR3, as DNA: TGTGCCATCAGTGAGTCAAGGACAGGGGATGAGCAGTTCTTC. Its protein is CAISESRTGDEQFF.

The rearrangement links TRBV18 to TRBJ2-2; possibly TRBD1 for D (5 bases). V shed 3 bases and J shed 4 bases, with 12 bases lying between them. The V gene's germline CDR1 is KGHSH and CDR2 LQKENI. The CDR3 consists of 15 residues. This CDR3 is CASSPGPRGTGELFF. CDR3 DNA sequence: TGTGCCAGCTCACCGGGGCCCCGCGGCACCGGGGAGCTGTTTTTT.

V is TRBV7-6 and J is TRBJ1-3, with 7 positions matching TRBD1. The CDR3 has 13 amino acids. V gave up 5 bases and J gave up 8 bases; unmatched junction bases: 6. Germline values: CDR1 SGHVS, CDR2 FNYEAQ. Here the CDR3 reads CASSTDRVDTIYF. The CDR3 DNA reads as TGTGCCAGCAGCACCGACAGGGTTGACACCATATATTTT.

This clone came up many times. The chain links TRBV2 to TRBJ2-7; TRBD1 might be the D (6 bases). Germline V lookup: CDR1 SNHLY, CDR2 FYNNEI. V was shortened by 6 bases and J by 2 bases, with 14 bases between the two germline ends. The CDR3 length is 14 residues. The CDR3 here is CASRTRGRTYEQYF. DNA for the CDR3: TGTGCCAGCAGAACCAGGGGACGGACCTACGAGCAGTACTTC.

This clone has a single count. The genes are TRBV10-3 and TRBJ2-7; D gene unclear. V lost 3 bases, J lost 3 bases, and 3 bases lay in between. CDR1 and CDR2 from the germline V gene are ENHRY and SYGVKD. There are 11 residues in the CDR3. Here the CDR3 DNA reads TGTGCCATCAGTGACATCTACGAGCAGTACTTC. This gives the protein CAISDIYEQYF.

J is TRBJ2-3 and V is TRBV6-1, with D possibly being TRBD2 (5 bases). CDR1 is MNHNS and CDR2 is SASEGT in the germline V gene. Trimming removed 2 bases at V and 1 base at J, with 10 bases between. There are 15 residues in the CDR3. CDR3 coding DNA: TGTGCCAGCAGTGAAAGAAGGACTCGCACAGATACGCAGTATTTT. Protein sequence: CASSERRTRTDTQYF.

The chain is built from TRBV7-3 and TRBJ2-1; the match to TRBD1 covers 8 bases. Germline values: CDR1 SGHTA, CDR2 FQGTGA. The CDR3 covers 15 residues. With V trimmed by 6 bases and J by 2 bases, 6 bases remained unmatched. In DNA form, the CDR3 reads TGTGCCAGCAGTTCAGGGGGCGGGACCTACAATGAGCAGTTCTTC. Protein sequence: CASSSGGGTYNEQFF.

This clone was counted a few times. This sequence joins TRBV7-9 and TRBJ2-7; 10 positions match TRBD1. Per germline, CDR1 SEHNR and CDR2 FQNEAQ (reference sequence). Germline trimming cut 1 base from V and 2 bases from J; bases unmatched to any gene: 5. The CDR3 is 16 amino acids. CDR3 bases: TGTGCCAGCAGCTTAGACATCGGGACAGGGGCCTACGAGCAGTACTTC. The encoded protein is CASSLDIGTGAYEQYF. Full variable domain (outside the CDR3, taken from reference TRBV7-9 and TRBJ2-7): DTGVSQNPRHKITKRGQNVTFRCDPISEHNRLYWYRQTLGQGPEFLTYFQNEAQLEKSRLLSDRFSAERPKGSFSTLEIQRTEQGDSAMYLCASSLDIGTGAYEQYFGPGTRLTVT.

This clone appeared once. J is TRBJ1-6 and V is TRBV5-8, with TRBD1 as a possible D gene (5 bases). V was shortened by 0 bases and J by 4 bases, with 8 bases between the two germline ends. CDR1 SGHTS and CDR2 YDEGEE come from the germline V gene. The length of the CDR3 is 15 residues. CDR3 loop: CASSLADSYNSPLHF. The CDR3 nucleotides read TGTGCCAGCAGCTTGGCCGACAGTTATAATTCACCCCTCCACTTT. Variable domain in full (rest from reference TRBV5-8 and TRBJ1-6): EAGVTQSPTHLIKTRGQQATLRCSPISGHTSVYWYQQALGLGLQFLLWYDEGEERNRGNFPPRFSGRQFPNYSSELNVNALELEDSALYLCASSLADSYNSPLHFGNGTRLTVT.

The chain is built from TRBV5-6 and TRBJ1-1, with 10 bases identical to TRBD1. Germline loops: CDR1 SGHDT, CDR2 YYEEEE. V trimming: 4 bases; J trimming: 5 bases; junction bases outside the gene matches: 11. This CDR3 spans 16 amino acids. CDR3 sequence reads: CASSIYRQGARTEAFF. The CDR3 DNA sequence: TGTGCCAGCAGCATCTATCGACAGGGGGCCCGGACTGAAGCTTTCTTT.

Here the CDR3 DNA reads TGTGCCAGCAGTTACTACTACGGAAGGAGCTCTGGAAACACCATATATTTT. Its protein is CASSYYYGRSSGNTIYF. The chain joins TRBV6-2 or TRBV6-3 to TRBJ1-3; no firm D call. CDR1 MNHEY and CDR2 SVGEGT come from the germline V gene. The CDR3 consists of 17 residues. The V gene lost 1 base and the J gene lost 0 bases, with 13 bases spanning the gap.

The CDR3 region is CASSLDGGVDTEAFF. CDR3 DNA: TGTGCCAGCTCGTTAGACGGGGGAGTGGACACTGAAGCTTTCTTT. The chain combines TRBV18 with TRBJ1-1; a possible D gene is TRBD1 (5 bases). Germline CDR1 reads KGHSH; CDR2 reads LQKENI. The CDR3 is 15 residues long. V lost 6 bases and J lost 3, with 17 bases in between.

The chain uses TRBV10-2 and TRBJ1-2; D unresolved. CDR1 and CDR2 from the germline V gene are WSHSY and SAAADI. V dropped 0 bases and J dropped 7 bases, with 6 bases sitting between them. CDR3 length: 12 amino acids. CDR3 protein: CASSESTLGYTF. The CDR3 DNA follows: TGCGCCAGCAGTGAGTCGACTCTTGGCTACACCTTC.

This rearrangement joins TRBV24-1 to TRBJ2-3; 12 bases fit TRBD2. The CDR3 contains 16 residues. Looked up from germline, CDR1 is KGHDR and CDR2 is SFDVKD. The ends lost 3 bases at V and 5 bases at J; junction bases unmatched: 5. The CDR3 loop reads CATSDPSGGALDTQYF. The CDR3 nucleotides are TGTGCCACCAGTGATCCTAGCGGGGGGGCCTTAGATACGCAGTATTTT.

The chain is built from TRBV9 and TRBJ2-2, with 13 bases fitting TRBD2. The CDR3 length is 15 residues. Trimming removed 5 bases from V and 5 bases from J; junction bases left unmatched: 3. The germline V gene has CDR1 SGDLS and CDR2 YYNGEE. The CDR3 protein is CASRGTSGVTGELFF. DNA for the CDR3: TGTGCCAGCAGGGGGACTAGCGGGGTTACCGGGGAGCTGTTTTTT.

The chain links TRBV29-1 to TRBJ2-7; 9 bases agree with TRBD1. This CDR3 region has 12 residues. V was pared by 7 bases and J by 5 bases, with 6 bases of the junction left unmatched. Germline assignment: CDR1 SQVTM and CDR2 ANQGSEA. As DNA, the CDR3 is TGCAGCGGCGGGACAGGGACTCACGAGCAGTACTTC. Protein: CSGGTGTHEQYF.

The chain joins TRBV6-6 to TRBJ2-2; the D is unclear. The V and J ends lost 0 bases and 7 bases respectively, with 6 bases between them. This CDR3 is 13 amino acids long. From germline, CDR1 is MNHNY and CDR2 SVGAGI (reference sequence). CDR3 amino acids: CASSYSYYGELFF. CDR3 sequence (DNA): TGTGCCAGCAGTTACTCCTATTACGGGGAGCTGTTTTTT.

The chain links TRBV5-6 to TRBJ1-2, with a possible D match to TRBD1 (5 bases). Looked up from germline, CDR1 is SGHDT and CDR2 is YYEEEE. The V end lost 2 bases, the J end lost 2 bases, and 13 bases lay between the germline ends. The CDR3 runs to 15 residues. Here the CDR3 reads CASSFSDSKNYGYTF. The CDR3 nucleotides read TGTGCCAGCAGCTTTTCCGACAGCAAAAACTATGGCTACACCTTC.

The chain combines TRBV11-3 with TRBJ2-5; maybe TRBD2 (5 bases). CDR1 SGHNT and CDR2 YENEEA come from the germline V gene. The CDR3 length is 12 residues. Trimming left V 5 bases short and J 5 bases short, with 9 bases between. The CDR3 DNA follows: TGTGCCAGCAGCCTAAGAGGGGAGACCCAGTACTTC. This translates into CASSLRGETQYF.

The rearrangement links TRBV5-1 to TRBJ2-3; TRBD2 agrees at 10 bases. Unmatched junction bases numbered 10, after V lost 6 bases and J lost 3 bases. The CDR3 consists of 16 residues. CDR1 SGHRS and CDR2 YFSETQ come from the germline V gene. Written as DNA, the CDR3 is TGCGCCAGCAAGCGGGAGCGGGGGGGCGGAACAGATACGCAGTATTTT. It codes for CASKRERGGGTDTQYF.